One and the same sample provided the 10 T cell receptor beta chains below, sequenced in a study of blood T cells in healthy people across ages. It was with a sample-barcoded 5' primer and a J-beta primer mix that a second PCR of roughly 6 to 12 cycles was run. TCRdb reanalysed the 5' RACE reads using MiXCR and keeps one entry per CDR3 protein. Here the sample spans roughly 800,000 distinct CDR3 sequences, around 24% being singletons. The same data also contributed to another study, on T cells of mothers and their children.

The material sequenced was blood. Receptors originate from a boy younger than 18 in good health.

This clonotype was found a few times. The chain employs TRBV4-2 and TRBJ2-7; TRBD1 or TRBD2 may be the D gene (6 bases each). The germline V and J ends were trimmed by 0 bases and 4 bases, with 16 bases remaining between them. CDR3 length equals 16 residues. CDR1 LGHNA and CDR2 YNFKEQ come from the germline V gene. The CDR3 nucleotides are TGTGCCAGCAGCCAAGATCTAGGGGGGTCGAGGTACGAGCAGTACTTC. It encodes CASSQDLGGSRYEQYF.

The CDR3 region is CASSLGGPFQRTNYGYTF. Here the CDR3 DNA reads TGCGCCAGCAGCTTGGGGGGCCCCTTTCAGCGCACTAACTATGGCTACACCTTC. The gene calls are TRBV5-1 and TRBJ1-2; tentatively, D is TRBD1 (5 bases). The V gene lost 0 bases and the J gene lost 0 bases, with 18 bases spanning the gap. CDR1 and CDR2 from the germline V gene are SGHRS and YFSETQ. The CDR3 runs to 18 residues.

This clonotype was picked up a small number of times. V usage is TRBV10-1 and J usage is TRBJ2-7; D may be TRBD2 (6 bases). CDR1 and CDR2 (germline): WNHNN, SYGVQD (reference sequence). CDR3 size: 14 residues. V lost 5 bases to trimming and J lost 5 bases, with 16 bases between them. The CDR3 reads CASSLSGSPNEQYF. As DNA, the CDR3 is TGCGCCAGCAGTCTTAGCGGATCTCCTAACGAGCAGTACTTC.

The rearrangement joins TRBV9 to TRBJ2-1; 13 bases are shared with TRBD2. The CDR3 spans 17 residues. After removal of 4 bases from V and 6 bases from J, the junction contained 10 bases not matched to a gene. Per germline, CDR1 SGDLS and CDR2 YYNGEE. The CDR3 is CASSLGTSGGVANEQFF. The CDR3 coding sequence is TGTGCCAGCAGCTTGGGAACTAGCGGGGGGGTCGCCAATGAGCAGTTCTTC.

The chain uses TRBV12-3 or TRBV12-4 and TRBJ2-5, with 10 positions matching TRBD2. Gene TRBJ2-1 matches the end of the DNA better, so the J call may be wrong. The CDR3 spans 15 residues. CDR3: CASNALAGPVDEQFF. For the CDR3, the DNA is TGTGCCAGCAATGCACTAGCGGGGCCCGTTGATGAGCAGTTCTTC.

This clonotype has at least ten counts. The gene calls are TRBV5-1 and TRBJ2-5; 9 bases fit TRBD1. The V and J ends lost 0 bases and 4 bases, in that order; junction bases with no gene match: 4. Germline V lookup: CDR1 SGHRS, CDR2 YFSETQ. This CDR3 has 15 residues. CDR3 region: CASSLGQGVGETQYF. In DNA, the CDR3 is TGCGCCAGCAGCTTGGGACAGGGGGTAGGAGAGACCCAGTACTTC.

With regard to this clonotype: A much larger clone differs by one base, so this may be a read error. The V call is TRBV29-1, the J call TRBJ2-1, with 11 bases lining up with TRBD2. This CDR3 region has 14 residues. The germline CDR1 and CDR2 sequences are SQVTM and ANQGSEA. The V segment lost 8 bases and the J segment 3 bases; nucleotides outside the gene matches: 6. The CDR3 protein is CSTSLAGGYNEQFF. The CDR3 DNA sequence: TGCAGCACCAGCCTAGCGGGGGGCTACAATGAGCAGTTCTTC.

This clonotype was recorded a few times. This chain joins TRBV10-3 and TRBJ2-7, with D tentatively TRBD2 (6 bases). The CDR3 is 13 residues long. From germline, CDR1 is ENHRY and CDR2 SYGVKD. V shed 7 bases and J shed 3 bases, with 13 bases lying between them. This chain's CDR3 is CAITDTGVYEQYF. The CDR3 coding sequence is TGTGCCATCACCGACACGGGGGTCTACGAGCAGTACTTC.

V and J are TRBV6-5 and TRBJ2-5; 8 bases line up with TRBD1. The end of the DNA aligns better with TRBJ2-1, so the J call may be wrong. This CDR3 has 19 amino acids. From germline, CDR1 is MNHEY and CDR2 SVGAGI. CDR3 DNA: TGTGCCAGCAGTTACTCGGAACAGGGGGTGTCCCAGGGTTGCAATGAGCAGTTCTTC. Protein: CASSYSEQGVSQGCNEQFF.

The V gene is TRBV6-6, the J gene TRBJ2-3; 8 nucleotides match TRBD2. The germline V gene has CDR1 MNHNY and CDR2 SVGAGI (reference sequence). V lost 8 bases to trimming and J lost 2 bases; unmatched junction nucleotides: 9. The CDR3 covers 15 residues. CDR3 in amino acids: CASAGRGVTTDTQYF. DNA of the CDR3: TGTGCCAGCGCCGGGCGGGGGGTTACCACAGATACGCAGTATTTT.